This T cell receptor (beta chain) was observed in a study of breast tumors, draining lymph nodes, adjacent tissues. Regarding the study as a whole: That most tumor T cells come from lymph nodes remained unproven. Tumor and nontumor repertoires were significantly more similar in luminal-like than in basal-like breast cancer.

The germline CDR1 and CDR2 sequences are MNHEY and SVGAGI. Trimming removed 2 bases from V and 6 bases from J; junction bases left unmatched: 7. This CDR3 has 14 amino acids. TCRdb itself ran the multiplex PCR reads through MiXCR, one entry per CDR3 protein. The repertoire has 270,000 or so distinct CDR3 sequences, over 30% of them found once; the top ten carry more than 1%. Axillary draining lymph nodes of breast cancer patients supplied the node samples. Comment on this clonotype: Its antigen remains unidentified. With a much larger clone just one base away, this may be a read error.

The sequenced material came from axillary lymph node tissue. The TCR was taken from a female donor with breast cancer. Some clones in this sample may be carry-over from other donors' samples. The chain carries TRBV6-5 and TRBJ2-7; 7 nucleotides line up with TRBD2. CDR3: CASSYREGHCEQYF. CDR3 DNA sequence: TGTGCCAGCAGTTACAGGGAGGGTCACTGCGAGCAGTACTTC.